This passage covers 32 T cell receptor beta chains from one sample sequenced in a study of shared clonotypes between healthy human individuals. Measured with immunoSEQ multiplex PCR; TCRdb has only the in-frame clones, and not every one. Of about 2.3 million clones listed, just over 90% are singletons. The sequencing sample was made of naive CD4+ T cells from PBMCs. Subset in this sample: CD45RA+ positively selected. The receptor source for this set is a man between 18 and 35 years old in good health. Some clones in this sample may be carry-over from other donors' samples.

The chain has TRBV28 and TRBJ1-5; possible D gene TRBD1, 6 bases. Germline CDR1 and CDR2: MDHEN and SYDVKM. This CDR3 comprises 15 residues. The V and J ends lost 5 bases and 2 bases respectively, with 13 bases between them. CDR3 DNA sequence: TGTGCCAGCAGTGAGTCAGGGGTGGGCAATCAGCCCCAGCATTTT. Its translation is CASSESGVGNQPQHF.

Here the CDR3 reads CASSQGFVLQGSNYGYTF. The CDR3 bases are TGTGCCAGCAGCCAAGGGTTCGTTCTGCAAGGATCTAACTATGGCTACACCTTC. This chain connects TRBV14 to TRBJ1-2; D not resolved. This CDR3 has 18 amino acids. The V gene's germline CDR1 is SGHDN and CDR2 FVKESK. V gave up 1 base and J gave up 0 bases, with 18 bases separating them. Combining the CDR3 with reference TRBV14 and TRBJ1-2 gives the whole variable domain EAGVTQFPSHSVIEKGQTVTLRCDPISGHDNLYWYRRVMGKEIKFLLHFVKESKQDESGMPNNRFLAERTGGTYSTLKVQPAELEDSGVYFCASSQGFVLQGSNYGYTFGSGTRLTVV.

The chain employs TRBV2 and TRBJ1-4; D is unresolved. Deletions cut 4 bases from V and 0 bases from J, with 9 bases between. The germline V gene has CDR1 SNHLY and CDR2 FYNNEI. The CDR3 has 15 residues. CDR3: CASSVGSATNEKLFF. As DNA, the CDR3 is TGTGCCAGCAGTGTCGGGAGCGCAACTAATGAAAAACTGTTTTTT.

The chain combines TRBV19 with TRBJ1-1, with 8 positions matching TRBD1. Germline V gene data show CDR1 as LNHDA and CDR2 as SQIVND (reference sequence). Germline trimming cut 10 bases from V and 4 bases from J; bases unmatched to any gene: 11. The CDR3 has 14 residues. CDR3 coding DNA: TGTGCCACCGTGGAGGTGCAGGGGGCCACTGAAGCTTTCTTT. This translates into CATVEVQGATEAFF.

The chain couples TRBV10-3 to TRBJ1-2; D may be TRBD1 (5 bases). V dropped 3 bases and J dropped 4 bases, with 9 bases sitting between them. This CDR3 has 13 residues. Looked up from germline, CDR1 is ENHRY and CDR2 is SYGVKD. CDR3 loop: CAISDRDGYGYTF. For the CDR3, the DNA is TGTGCCATCAGTGACAGGGACGGCTATGGCTACACCTTC.

This rearrangement joins TRBV15 to TRBJ1-5, with D perhaps TRBD1 (5 bases). Germline V gene sequence: CDR1 LNHNV, CDR2 YYDKDF (reference sequence). The CDR3 is made up of 17 amino acids. Trimming left V 2 bases short and J 2 bases short, with 16 bases between. The CDR3 region is CATSRTWDGRGNQPQHF. DNA of the CDR3: TGTGCCACCAGCAGAACGTGGGACGGCCGAGGCAATCAGCCCCAGCATTTT.

This chain joins TRBV20-1 and TRBJ1-2, with D unclear. The CDR3 runs 10 residues. Germline V gene lookup returns CDR1 DFQATT and CDR2 SNEGSKA (reference sequence). The V end lost 4 bases, the J end lost 10 bases, and 10 bases lay between the germline ends. Written as DNA, the CDR3 is TGCAGTGCTAAAGCGATCTCCTACACCTTC. Translating gives CSAKAISYTF.

This clone was seen more than once but under ten times. The genes are TRBV30 and TRBJ1-1; D unresolved. The CDR3 consists of 14 residues. Germline assignment: CDR1 GTSNPN and CDR2 SVGIG (reference sequence). V lost 6 bases to trimming and J lost 3 bases, with 17 bases between them. The CDR3 DNA reads as TGTGCCTGTCAGCTCGCTGGCTTGTACACTGAAGCTTTCTTT. It yields the protein CACQLAGLYTEAFF.

The chain is built from TRBV11-2 and TRBJ2-1; 7 bases map to TRBD2. Germline V lookup: CDR1 SGHAT, CDR2 FQNNGV. This CDR3 is 15 amino acids long. V gave up 0 bases and J gave up 8 bases; unmatched junction bases: 7. The CDR3 sequence: CASSLDGRNGDEQFF. As DNA, the CDR3 is TGTGCCAGCAGCTTAGACGGGAGGAATGGTGATGAGCAGTTCTTC.

The V gene is TRBV28, the J gene TRBJ2-3; the D is unclear. V was pared by 4 bases and J by 4 bases, with 9 bases between. The germline CDR1 and CDR2 sequences are MDHEN and SYDVKM. The CDR3 contains 13 residues. The chain's CDR3 is CASSSTRPDTQYF. CDR3 DNA sequence: TGTGCCAGCAGTTCAACGAGACCAGATACGCAGTATTTT.

V gene TRBV5-4 combines with J gene TRBJ2-7; possible D gene TRBD2, 6 bases. V lost 4 bases and J lost 10, with 12 bases in between. Germline loops: CDR1 SGHNT, CDR2 YYREEE (reference sequence). The CDR3 covers 11 residues. The CDR3 nucleotides read TGTGCCAGCAGCGTGGGACTTCGCCAGTACTTC. This translates into CASSVGLRQYF.

The rearrangement links TRBV6-1 to TRBJ1-2, with D possibly TRBD1 on 5 matching bases. Germline V lookup: CDR1 MNHNS, CDR2 SASEGT. There are 13 residues in the CDR3. The V gene lost 3 bases and the J gene lost 4 bases, with 9 bases spanning the gap. CDR3 region: CASSDQGGYGYTF. The CDR3 DNA follows: TGTGCCAGCAGTGATCAGGGAGGCTATGGCTACACCTTC.

V and J are TRBV7-9 and TRBJ2-7; D might be TRBD2 (5 bases). Trimming shortened V by 2 bases and J by 5 bases, and 10 bases separated the two germline ends. The CDR3 length is 13 residues. Germline loops: CDR1 SEHNR, CDR2 FQNEAQ (reference sequence). The CDR3 nucleotides read TGTGCCAGCAGCTTAAGTGACGGGAACGAGCAGTACTTC. It translates to CASSLSDGNEQYF.

This chain links TRBV10-1 with TRBJ2-5, with D perhaps matching TRBD1 or TRBD2 (5 bases each). Germline V gives CDR1 WNHNN, CDR2 SYGVQD (reference sequence). The length of the CDR3 is 18 residues. Trimming shortened V by 0 bases and J by 2 bases, and 19 bases separated the two germline ends. CDR3 nucleotide sequence: TGCGCCAGCAGTGAGTCGGGGGAGCGCATATTTTTACAAGAGACCCAGTACTTC. This gives the protein CASSESGERIFLQETQYF.

This chain connects TRBV2 to TRBJ1-6, with D maybe TRBD1 (5 bases). The CDR3 is 12 residues long. Germline-derived CDR1 and CDR2 are SNHLY and FYNNEI. V was shortened by 8 bases and J by 10 bases, with 12 bases between the two germline ends. This chain's CDR3 is CASGRAGSPLHF. The CDR3 DNA reads TGTGCCAGCGGCAGGGCCGGCTCACCCCTCCACTTT.

The rearrangement joins TRBV6-4 to TRBJ2-7; 12 nucleotides match TRBD1. The CDR3 is made up of 15 amino acids. Germline V gene data show CDR1 as MRHNA and CDR2 as SNTAGT. Trimming cost V 2 bases and J 5 bases; bases outside gene matches: 4. The CDR3 bases are TGTGCCAGCAGTGACGGGACAGGGGGCATCCACGAGCAGTACTTC. Encoded protein: CASSDGTGGIHEQYF.

The chain links TRBV7-2 to TRBJ2-5, with D perhaps TRBD2 (6 bases). This CDR3 contains 15 residues. Trimming took 5 bases from V and 1 from J, leaving 14 bases between them. Germline V CDR1 and CDR2: SGHTA, FQGNSA. The CDR3, as DNA: TGTGCCAGCAGCCCACAGAGTAGCGGCCAAGAGACCCAGTACTTC. Its translation: CASSPQSSGQETQYF.

The gene calls are TRBV27 and TRBJ2-5; TRBD2 matches at 10 bases. The germline CDR1 and CDR2 sequences are MNHEY and SMNVEV (reference sequence). The CDR3 is made up of 16 amino acids. Trimming removed 0 bases from V and 5 bases from J; junction bases left unmatched: 6. The CDR3 region is CASSLSLAGARETQYF. CDR3 bases: TGTGCCAGCAGTTTATCCCTAGCGGGAGCGCGGGAGACCCAGTACTTC.

With respect to this clone: Other DNA sequences in the same sample also yield this CDR3. The chain links TRBV6-5 to TRBJ1-2; D might be TRBD1 (6 bases). The CDR3 loop spans 14 amino acids. Germline values: CDR1 MNHEY, CDR2 SVGAGI. V was clipped by 0 bases and J by 4 bases, with 9 bases between them. The CDR3 nucleotides are TGTGCCAGCAGTTACTCAGGGGGGCCCTATGGCTACACCTTC. Protein sequence: CASSYSGGPYGYTF.

The V call is TRBV15, the J call TRBJ2-7; TRBD2 aligns across 8 bases. From germline, CDR1 is LNHNV and CDR2 YYDKDF (reference sequence). CDR3 length equals 19 residues. V shed 2 bases, J shed 5 bases, and the junction held 20 bases outside the gene matches. CDR3 amino acids: CATSRLPNPRGGIGHEQYF. CDR3 coding DNA: TGTGCCACCAGCAGATTACCGAACCCACGCGGGGGGATTGGTCACGAGCAGTACTTC.

The rearrangement links TRBV29-1 to TRBJ1-5, with 9 bases fitting TRBD1. V shed 5 bases and J 0 bases; nucleotides not matched to a gene: 5. This CDR3 is 15 amino acids long. CDR1 SQVTM and CDR2 ANQGSEA come from the germline V gene. The CDR3: CSVRRTGDSNQPQHF. CDR3 bases: TGCAGCGTTCGTAGGACAGGGGATAGCAATCAGCCCCAGCATTTT.

The rearrangement links TRBV28 to TRBJ2-1; D remains unclear. This CDR3 comprises 13 residues. Trimming left V 2 bases short and J 10 bases short, with 12 bases between. CDR1 and CDR2 (germline): MDHEN, SYDVKM. CDR3 region: CASSLPAGAEQFF. CDR3 nucleotide sequence: TGTGCCAGCAGTTTACCGGCAGGCGCCGAGCAGTTCTTC.

The chain employs TRBV6-1 and TRBJ2-7; 10 bases match TRBD2. V was pared by 6 bases and J by 4 bases, with 6 bases of the junction left unmatched. The CDR3 covers 14 residues. The germline V gene has CDR1 MNHNS and CDR2 SASEGT. The CDR3 coding sequence is TGTGCCAGCAGCCCGACTAGCGGGCCGTACGAGCAGTACTTC. It translates to CASSPTSGPYEQYF.

The chain couples TRBV30 to TRBJ1-5, with D maybe TRBD1 (6 bases). Germline V gene lookup returns CDR1 GTSNPN and CDR2 SVGIG (reference sequence). This CDR3 contains 13 residues. V was pared by 2 bases and J by 7 bases, with 12 bases between. The CDR3 bases are TGTGCCTGGAGTTCGGGGGGCCTGCAGCCCCAGCATTTT. It codes for CAWSSGGLQPQHF.

The rearrangement links TRBV6-5 to TRBJ2-4; 7 bases fit TRBD2. The V gene end was trimmed by 5 bases and the J gene end by 1 base; junction bases not matched to a gene: 5. Germline loops: CDR1 MNHEY, CDR2 SVGAGI. There are 15 residues in the CDR3. This CDR3 is CASSPPGGAKNIQYF. Written as DNA, the CDR3 is TGTGCCAGCAGTCCCCCCGGGGGGGCCAAAAACATTCAGTACTTC.

This chain links TRBV5-1 with TRBJ2-2; TRBD2 agrees at 9 bases. The germline V gene encodes CDR1 SGHRS and CDR2 YFSETQ. V lost 0 bases and J lost 5; bases outside the gene matches: 5. CDR3 length: 16 residues. This CDR3 reads CASSLGVSGRTGELFF. The CDR3 nucleotides read TGCGCCAGCAGCTTGGGGGTTAGCGGGAGAACCGGGGAGCTGTTTTTT.

V usage is TRBV29-1 and J usage is TRBJ2-3; the match to TRBD2 covers 7 bases. V lost 8 bases to trimming and J lost 1 base; unmatched junction nucleotides: 6. Germline assignment: CDR1 SQVTM and CDR2 ANQGSEA. This CDR3 is built from 13 residues. The CDR3 here is CSSKRDRTDTQYF. In nucleotides, the CDR3 is TGCAGCTCTAAGCGGGATCGCACAGATACGCAGTATTTT.

The chain links TRBV27 to TRBJ1-1; a weak D match, TRBD1 (6 bases). Germline CDR1 is MNHEY and CDR2 is SMNVEV (reference sequence). V lost 3 bases and J lost 7, with 9 bases in between. The CDR3 covers 12 residues. The CDR3 bases are TGTGCCAGCAGTTTCATCAGGGGTGAAGCTTTCTTT. Residues: CASSFIRGEAFF.

Worth noting for this clone: One end of the junction fails to match germline, which may point to a read error. The chain combines TRBV18 with TRBJ2-3; D ambiguous. This CDR3 has 15 amino acids. Germline-derived CDR1 and CDR2 are KGHSH and LQKENI. The CDR3 sequence: CASSPQRRTTDTQYF. Written as DNA, the CDR3 is TGTGCCAGCTCCCCACAGAGACGTACCACAGATACGCAGTATTTT.

On this clone: A much larger clone is a single base away; this may be a read error. The V call is TRBV5-5, the J call TRBJ1-1; D gene uncertain. Germline CDR1 is SGHKS and CDR2 is YYEKEE (reference sequence). Trimming took off 1 base at V and 1 base at J, with 5 bases between the two ends. The CDR3 consists of 13 residues. The chain's CDR3 is CASSLTENTEAFF. CDR3 coding DNA: TGTGCCAGCAGCTTGACAGAGAACACTGAAGCTTTCTTT. The whole variable domain, filled in from reference TRBV5-5 and TRBJ1-1, reads DAGVTQSPTHLIKTRGQQVTLRCSPISGHKSVSWYQQVLGQGPQFIFQYYEKEERGRGNFPDRFSARQFPNYSSELNVNALLLGDSALYLCASSLTENTEAFFGQGTRLTVV.

This chain uses TRBV7-9 with TRBJ2-7; D is possibly TRBD1 (6 bases). The CDR3 covers 14 residues. V lost 3 bases and J lost 5, with 14 bases in between. Germline CDR1 is SEHNR and CDR2 is FQNEAQ (reference sequence). CDR3 in amino acids: CASSFQQGKNEQYF. In DNA, the CDR3 is TGTGCCAGCAGCTTCCAACAGGGCAAAAACGAGCAGTACTTC.

This clone turned up a few times. At the DNA level, this CDR3 is encoded by other sequences in the same sample as well. The chain combines TRBV30 with TRBJ1-1, with unresolved D. Germline CDR1 GTSNPN, CDR2 SVGIG (reference sequence). This CDR3 is 11 amino acids long. Trimming stripped 2 bases from V and 3 bases from J, with 4 bases between. The CDR3 nucleotides read TGTGCCTGGAGTCAGGACACTGAAGCTTTCTTT. Translation gives CAWSQDTEAFF.